Presented here are 9 T cell receptor beta chains from one specimen sequenced in a study of STAT5B mutations in CD4+ large granular lymphocyte leukemia. Data came from immunoSEQ multiplex PCR; TCRdb stores just in-frame clones and leaves some out. The sample has 30,000 to 40,000 clones; approximately 85% are singletons. The specimen was CD4+ T cells from blood buffy coats. These receptors all come from a human donor in good health.

The chain is built from TRBV9 and TRBJ2-7, with 13 bases fitting TRBD2. Trimming cost V 4 bases and J 4 bases; bases outside gene matches: 2. This CDR3 has 14 residues. Germline CDR1 reads SGDLS; CDR2 reads YYNGEE. DNA for the CDR3: TGTGCCAGCAGCAGGGGACTAGCGGGGTACGAGCAGTACTTC. Its protein is CASSRGLAGYEQYF.

The rearrangement links TRBV9 to TRBJ1-3, with D perhaps matching TRBD1 (5 bases). Germline loops: CDR1 SGDLS, CDR2 YYNGEE. The CDR3 contains 18 residues. The ends were cut back, 4 bases at V and 0 bases at J, with 20 bases in the middle. In DNA, the CDR3 is TGTGCCAGCAGCTCCCAACCTATTGGGGGGGGCTCTGGAAACACCATATATTTT. This sequence encodes CASSSQPIGGGSGNTIYF.

The chain couples TRBV18 to TRBJ1-5, with TRBD1 matching 8 bases. This CDR3 has 15 residues. V shed 3 bases, J shed 9 bases, and the junction held 10 bases outside the gene matches. The V gene's germline CDR1 is KGHSH and CDR2 LQKENI. CDR3 bases: TGTGCCAGCTCACCCGGACAGGGCCCGGGGTGGCCCCAGCATTTT. As protein: CASSPGQGPGWPQHF.

The chain joins TRBV4-3 to TRBJ1-1; D is uncertain. Germline CDR1 and CDR2: LGHNA and YSLEER. With 0 bases removed from V and 1 base from J, the gap between germline ends came to 6 bases. The CDR3 is 14 residues long. CDR3 bases: TGCGCCAGCAGCCAAGAACCAACGAACACTGAAGCTTTCTTT. It translates to CASSQEPTNTEAFF.

This chain's CDR3 is CASSQTRNTEAFF. In nucleotides, the CDR3 is TGTGCCAGCAGCCAAACGAGAAACACTGAAGCTTTCTTT. The chain carries TRBV14 and TRBJ1-1; D uncertain. V lost 2 bases to trimming and J lost 2 bases, with 6 bases between them. The CDR3 spans 13 residues. The germline gives CDR1 SGHDN, CDR2 FVKESK.

The V call is TRBV2, the J call TRBJ2-1; D gene uncertain. CDR1 and CDR2 from the germline V gene are SNHLY and FYNNEI. There are 11 residues in the CDR3. The V end lost 10 bases, the J end lost 12 bases, and 16 bases lay between the germline ends. CDR3 residues: CATETSRVQFF. The CDR3 nucleotides are TGTGCCACCGAGACTTCCCGCGTGCAGTTCTTC.

The V gene is TRBV7-2, the J gene TRBJ2-7, with TRBD2 matching over 7 bases. From germline, CDR1 is SGHTA and CDR2 FQGNSA. The CDR3 has 14 residues. The ends lost 2 bases at V and 2 bases at J; junction bases unmatched: 3. The CDR3 bases are TGTGCCAGCAGCTTATACGGGAGGACCTACGAGCAGTACTTC. Protein: CASSLYGRTYEQYF.

This clone showed up just a few times. The chain couples TRBV2 to TRBJ1-2; 8 bases are a match to TRBD1. The length of the CDR3 is 14 residues. Looked up from germline, CDR1 is SNHLY and CDR2 is FYNNEI. The V segment lost 5 bases and the J segment 4 bases; nucleotides outside the gene matches: 6. CDR3 sequence reads: CASSFDRGGYGYTF. DNA of the CDR3: TGTGCCAGCAGTTTTGACAGGGGTGGCTATGGCTACACCTTC.

The rearrangement joins TRBV5-6 to TRBJ2-7; no definite D call. V was shortened by 4 bases and J by 3 bases, with 17 bases between the two germline ends. The CDR3 totals 15 residues. The germline V gene encodes CDR1 SGHDT and CDR2 YYEEEE. CDR3 sequence: CASSPPASLYYEQYF. The CDR3 DNA follows: TGTGCCAGCAGCCCTCCAGCCTCTCTCTACTACGAGCAGTACTTC. Together with reference TRBV5-6 and TRBJ2-7, the CDR3 gives the full variable domain: DAGVTQSPTHLIKTRGQQVTLRCSPKSGHDTVSWYQQALGQGPQFIFQYYEEEERQRGNFPDRFSGHQFPNYSSELNVNALLLGDSALYLCASSPPASLYYEQYFGPGTRLTVT.